This note documents a single TCR beta chain sequence. This sample stems from a study of blood T cell repertoires in COVID-19. Background on the study: T cells, B-cell-depleted T cells, or PBMCs supplied cDNA or gDNA.

Cohorts were determined from participant-reported clinical history. The CDR3 spans 19 residues. Per the original data handling: The authors estimated nucleated cell counts from reference gene primer amplification. Generated by immunoSEQ multiplex PCR, the TCRdb table keeps only in-frame clones and is missing some. For V, J and clone size, that table is used; D and trimming come from the DNA. The data contain 320,000 or so clones, 75% to 90% of them singletons. This chain uses TRBV1 with TRBJ2-3; TRBD2, the table's D call, lacks a check against the DNA. TRBV1 is a pseudogene locus. The sample taken for sequencing was PBMCs or T cells enriched from blood (not recorded which). This sequence was found in a woman younger than 45 who had been exposed to COVID-19. The CDR3, as DNA: TGCACCAGCAGCCAAGATCCTCCCTATCCGAGCGCTAGCACAGATACGCAGTATTTT. Translated: CTSSQDPPYPSASTDTQYF.